Listed below are T cell receptor beta chains from one sample, sequenced in a study of response to subunit inactivated influenza vaccine. MiXCR, run by TCRdb on the RT-PCR reads, gives a single entry per CDR3 protein. This table has roughly 700,000 distinct CDR3 sequences, around 13% appearing once. Sequenced material: PBMCs from blood, taken 14 to 15 days before vaccination. The receptor source for this set is a man over 45 who received an inactivated influenza vaccine. Both conserved end residues are part of each CDR3. D genes are given only for firm matches. Some rows have no size entry. The others give once, few or many, or a class for an expanded clone.

V	size	D	J	DNA	CDR3
TRBV12-3/TRBV12-4	few	TRBD1	TRBJ1-3	TGTGCCAGCGGTTTATTTCCGACAGGGGGCACTGGGTCTGGAAACACCATATATTTT	CASGLFPTGGTGSGNTIYF
TRBV15	NA	NA	TRBJ2-7	TGTGCCACCAGCAGTCTTAGGGGGACATTATTCTTC	CATSSLRGTLFF
TRBV29-1	many	TRBD2	TRBJ2-2	TGCAGCGTCAGCGGGGGGGTCGGCGGGGAGCTGTTTTTT	CSVSGGVGGELFF
TRBV14	many	NA	TRBJ2-1	TGTGCCAGCAGCCAAGTACCTGGGAATGAGCAGTTCTTC	CASSQVPGNEQFF
TRBV5-8	NA	NA	TRBJ2-7	TGTGCCAGCAGCTTGGGGCTCCCCTGCTACGAGCAGTACTTC	CASSLGLPCYEQYF
TRBV4-3	few	NA	TRBJ1-1	TGCGCCAGCAGCCAGTCAACAGGGAGGAGCACTGAAGCTTTCTTT	CASSQSTGRSTEAFF
TRBV20-1	few	NA	TRBJ2-7	TGCAGTGCTCGGCTGCTATTAGAGCAGTACTTC	CSARLLLEQYF
TRBV3-1	NA	NA	TRBJ1-6	TGTGCCAGCAGCCAAGTGGAGCAGGTGACTGATTCACCCCTCCACTTT	CASSQVEQVTDSPLHF
TRBV20-1	NA	TRBD2	TRBJ2-2	TGCAGTGCTAACCGACTAGCGGGATCTAACACCGGGGAGCTGTTTTTT	CSANRLAGSNTGELFF
TRBV18	many	NA	TRBJ2-7	TGTGCCAGCAGTCCGCCGGGTCCCTACGAGCAGTACTTC	CASSPPGPYEQYF
TRBV30	few	NA	TRBJ2-1	TGTGCCTGGAGTGGACTTTTTTACAATGAGCAGTTCTTC	CAWSGLFYNEQFF
TRBV29-1	NA	TRBD2	TRBJ2-1	TGCAGCGTGGTAGCGGGAGTAATTGAGCAGTTCTTC	CSVVAGVIEQFF
TRBV28	many	TRBD1	TRBJ2-7	TGTGCCAGCAGTTTAACAGGGGGCCGCTACGAGCAGTACTTC	CASSLTGGRYEQYF
TRBV6-5	many	NA	TRBJ1-5	TGTGCCAGCAGTCCCTCGATAAAAAATCAGCCCCAGCATTTT	CASSPSIKNQPQHF
TRBV4-2	many	TRBD2	TRBJ2-2	TGTGCCAGCAGCCAATTCAAACTAGCGGGGGACACCGGGGAGCTGTTTTTT	CASSQFKLAGDTGELFF
TRBV2	NA	TRBD2	TRBJ2-7	TGTGCCAGTAGGGGACTAGCGAACGAGCAGTACTTC	CASRGLANEQYF
TRBV2	NA	NA	TRBJ1-1	TGTGCCAGCAGTGAACAGGGGCTTACTGAAGCTTTCTTT	CASSEQGLTEAFF
TRBV18	few	NA	TRBJ2-2	TGTGCCAGCTCACCAACACGGACTCGAACCGCCGGGGAGCTGTTTTTT	CASSPTRTRTAGELFF
TRBV10-2	few	TRBD2	TRBJ2-2	TGCGCCAGCACCGGACTAGCGGGGGGTACCGGGGAGCTGTTTTTT	CASTGLAGGTGELFF
TRBV12-3/TRBV12-4	many	NA	TRBJ2-3	TGTGCCAGCAGCCCCGCCCTCACAGATACGCAGTATTTT	CASSPALTDTQYF
TRBV20-1	NA	NA	TRBJ2-1	TGCAGTGCTAGAGATTTCCCCGAGCAGTTCTTC	CSARDFPEQFF
TRBV7-9	NA	NA	TRBJ2-1	TGTGCCAGCAGCTTAGGAGACGGGACACAAACGGGGAATGAGCAGTTCTTC	CASSLGDGTQTGNEQFF
TRBV11-1	NA	NA	TRBJ2-1	TGTGCCAGCAGCGGTCGGCCCGGTGCCGGGACTCGCTCCTACAATGAGCAGTTCTTC	CASSGRPGAGTRSYNEQFF
TRBV7-2	NA	TRBD1	TRBJ2-7	TGTGCCAGCAGCATCACCGGGACAGTCTCTTACGAGCAGTACTTC	CASSITGTVSYEQYF
TRBV4-3	NA	TRBD2	TRBJ2-1	TGCGCCAGCAGCCAAGTGTTTTGGACTAGCGGTCACAATGAGCAGTTCTTC	CASSQVFWTSGHNEQFF
TRBV20-1	NA	NA	TRBJ1-5	TGCAGTGCTAGGTACACAGGGATGAGCAATCAGCCCCAGCATTTT	CSARYTGMSNQPQHF
TRBV29-1	few	NA	TRBJ1-2	TGCAGCGTTGAAGACACTGGGACCCCTAACTATGGCTACACCTTC	CSVEDTGTPNYGYTF
TRBV5-1	few	TRBD1	TRBJ2-7	TGCGCCAGCAGCTTCTCTTCGTTAAGGACAGGGTCCTACGAGCAGTACTTC	CASSFSSLRTGSYEQYF
TRBV20-1	few	TRBD1	TRBJ2-7	TGCAGTGCTAGAGACGCCGGGACAGGGTTCTCCTACGAGCAGTACTTC	CSARDAGTGFSYEQYF
TRBV12-3/TRBV12-4	few	NA	TRBJ2-3	TGTGCCAGCAGGCAGACAGTGGCAACAGATACGCAGTATTTT	CASRQTVATDTQYF
TRBV7-2	NA	NA	TRBJ2-3	TGTGCCAGCAGCTTTCCCCACTATCCTCTTAGCACAGATACGCAGTATTTT	CASSFPHYPLSTDTQYF
TRBV27	few	TRBD1	TRBJ2-7	TGTGCCAGCAGTTCGGGACAGAAAAGCTCCTACGAGCAGTACTTC	CASSSGQKSSYEQYF
TRBV5-1	few	TRBD2	TRBJ2-7	TGCGCCAGCAGCTTGGCCGCAAACTGGGGTAGCGGGGTGTACGAGCAGTACTTC	CASSLAANWGSGVYEQYF
TRBV7-9	NA	NA	TRBJ2-1	TGTGCCAGCAGCTTAGACCCCTTTATTGAGCAGTTCTTC	CASSLDPFIEQFF
TRBV20-1	NA	NA	TRBJ2-7	TGCAGTGCTAGAGTAGTTGGGAACTGGTGGTTCTACGAGCAGTACTTC	CSARVVGNWWFYEQYF
TRBV2	NA	TRBD1	TRBJ2-7	TGTGCCAGCACCCGGGACAGATCCTACGAGCAGTACTTC	CASTRDRSYEQYF
TRBV4-2	many	NA	TRBJ2-3	TGTGCCAGCAGCCAAGATTCCACAGGTTATCTCGACACAGATACGCAGTATTTT	CASSQDSTGYLDTDTQYF
TRBV6-1	few	NA	TRBJ1-5	TGTGCCAGCAGTGAACGACAGGCTCCTTATAGCAATCAGCCCCAGCATTTT	CASSERQAPYSNQPQHF
TRBV6-1	NA	NA	TRBJ2-7	TGTGCCAGCAAAGTCGGCACATCATACGAGCAGTACTTC	CASKVGTSYEQYF
TRBV4-3	few	NA	TRBJ2-2	TGCGCCAGCAGCCAAGATATCTTCCGGAGAACCCTGAACACCGGGGAGCTGTTTTTT	CASSQDIFRRTLNTGELFF
TRBV7-6	many	NA	TRBJ1-1	TGTGCCAGCAGCTTAGTATCCGAAAACACTGAAGCTTTCTTT	CASSLVSENTEAFF
TRBV5-5	NA	NA	TRBJ1-2	TGTGCCAGCAGCTCAACCGTGACAGTTGGCTACACCTTC	CASSSTVTVGYTF
TRBV19	few	TRBD2	TRBJ2-7	TGTGCCAGTAGACGGACTAGCGGAAACTACGAGCAGTACTTC	CASRRTSGNYEQYF
TRBV19	NA	TRBD1	TRBJ1-1	TGTGCCAGTAGTATAGATCTCTGGACAGGGACGAACACTGAAGCTTTCTTT	CASSIDLWTGTNTEAFF
TRBV5-1	few	NA	TRBJ1-1	TGCGCCAGCAGCTTGGCAGGGGCGCGGACTGAAGCTTTCTTT	CASSLAGARTEAFF
TRBV7-2	few	NA	TRBJ2-3	TGTGCCAGCAGCTTAGCGGTTCAGTTCAGCACAGATACGCAGTATTTT	CASSLAVQFSTDTQYF
TRBV7-2	NA	NA	TRBJ2-2	TGTGCCAGCAGCTTGAGGGGTAGCTGGGAGCTGTTTTTT	CASSLRGSWELFF